The clone carrying this TCR beta chain has more than one count but fewer than ten. This sample's TCRbeta library carried unique molecular identifier barcodes. TCRdb re-analysed the PCR reads in MiXCR, keeping a single row per CDR3 protein. The data contain some 220,000 distinct CDR3 sequences, under 9.5% of them singletons. This sample was taken from a study of T-cell reconstitution after alpha-beta-depleted transplantation in children. This CDR3 has 14 residues. V and J are TRBV21-1 and TRBJ2-1; the table's D call of TRBD2 was not tested on the DNA. TRBV21-1 corresponds to a pseudogene. The clonotype was recovered from a human donor who donated a stem cell graft to a child with acute lymphoblastic leukemia. Sequencing was performed on PBMCs from the stem cell graft donor, taken from the stem cell graft. The CDR3 protein is CASRGSFRYNEQFF. CDR3 bases: TGTGCCAGCAGGGGGAGCTTCAGATACAATGAGCAGTTCTTC.